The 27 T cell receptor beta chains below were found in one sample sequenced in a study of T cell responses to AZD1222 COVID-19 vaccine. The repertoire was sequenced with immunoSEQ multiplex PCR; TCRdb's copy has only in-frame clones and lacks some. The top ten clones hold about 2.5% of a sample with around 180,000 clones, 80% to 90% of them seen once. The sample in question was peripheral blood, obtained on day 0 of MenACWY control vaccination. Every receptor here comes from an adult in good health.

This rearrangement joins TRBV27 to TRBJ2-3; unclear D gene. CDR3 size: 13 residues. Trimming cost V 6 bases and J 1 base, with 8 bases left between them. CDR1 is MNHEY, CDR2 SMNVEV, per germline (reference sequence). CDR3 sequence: CASRVQGTDTQYF. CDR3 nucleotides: TGTGCCAGCAGGGTACAAGGCACAGATACGCAGTATTTT.

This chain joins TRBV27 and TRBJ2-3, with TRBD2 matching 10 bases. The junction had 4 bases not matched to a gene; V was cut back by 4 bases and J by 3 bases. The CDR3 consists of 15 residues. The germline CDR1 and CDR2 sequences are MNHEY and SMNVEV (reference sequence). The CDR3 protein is CASSSSGLATDTQYF. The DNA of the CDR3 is TGTGCCAGCAGTTCATCGGGACTAGCGACAGATACGCAGTATTTT.

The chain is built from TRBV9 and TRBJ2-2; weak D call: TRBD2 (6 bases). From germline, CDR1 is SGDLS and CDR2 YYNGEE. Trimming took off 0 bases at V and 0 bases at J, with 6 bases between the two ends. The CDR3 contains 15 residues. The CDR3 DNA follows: TGTGCCAGCAGCGTAGCGGGGGCGAACACCGGGGAGCTGTTTTTT. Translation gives CASSVAGANTGELFF.

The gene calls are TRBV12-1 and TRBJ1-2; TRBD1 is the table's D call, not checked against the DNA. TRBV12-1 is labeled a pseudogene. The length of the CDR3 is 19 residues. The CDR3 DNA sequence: TGTGCCAGCAGCTCCAACCTCAGATCCGGGACAGGGCTTGGCTATGGCTACACCTTC. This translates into CASSSNLRSGTGLGYGYTF.

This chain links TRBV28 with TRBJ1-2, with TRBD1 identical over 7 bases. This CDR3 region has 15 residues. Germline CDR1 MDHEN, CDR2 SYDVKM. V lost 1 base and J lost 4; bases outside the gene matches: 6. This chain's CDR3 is CASSLYSRGGYGYTF. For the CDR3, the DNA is TGTGCCAGCAGTTTATACAGCAGGGGGGGCTATGGCTACACCTTC.

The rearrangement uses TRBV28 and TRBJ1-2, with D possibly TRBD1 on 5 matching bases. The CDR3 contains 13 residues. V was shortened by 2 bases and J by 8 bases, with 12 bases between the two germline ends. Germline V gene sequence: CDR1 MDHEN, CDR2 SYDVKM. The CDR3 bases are TGTGCCAGCAGTTTAGGGGCACGGGTCGGCTACACCTTC. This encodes CASSLGARVGYTF.

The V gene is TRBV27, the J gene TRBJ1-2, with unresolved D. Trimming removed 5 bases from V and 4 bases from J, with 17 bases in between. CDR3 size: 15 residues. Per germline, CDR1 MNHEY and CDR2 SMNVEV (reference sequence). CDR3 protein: CASSPSWPEVYGYTF. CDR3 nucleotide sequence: TGTGCCAGCAGTCCATCGTGGCCCGAGGTCTATGGCTACACCTTC.

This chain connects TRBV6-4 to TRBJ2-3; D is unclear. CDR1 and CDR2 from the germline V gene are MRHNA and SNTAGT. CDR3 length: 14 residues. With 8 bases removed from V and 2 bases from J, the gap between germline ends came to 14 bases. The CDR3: CASGADQDTDTQYF. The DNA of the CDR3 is TGTGCCAGCGGTGCGGACCAAGACACAGATACGCAGTATTTT.

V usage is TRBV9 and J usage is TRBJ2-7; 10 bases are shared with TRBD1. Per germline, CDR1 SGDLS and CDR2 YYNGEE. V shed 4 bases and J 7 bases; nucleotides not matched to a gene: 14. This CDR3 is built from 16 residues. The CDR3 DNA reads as TGTGCCAGCAGCCTCCATGGGGGGACAGGGGCAGGGGAGCAGTACTTC. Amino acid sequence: CASSLHGGTGAGEQYF.

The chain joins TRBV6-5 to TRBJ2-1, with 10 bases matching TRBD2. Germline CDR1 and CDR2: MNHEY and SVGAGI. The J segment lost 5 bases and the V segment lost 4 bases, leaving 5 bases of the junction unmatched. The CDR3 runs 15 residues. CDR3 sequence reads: CASSSGTSADNEQFF. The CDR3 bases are TGTGCCAGCAGTTCCGGGACTAGCGCCGACAATGAGCAGTTCTTC.

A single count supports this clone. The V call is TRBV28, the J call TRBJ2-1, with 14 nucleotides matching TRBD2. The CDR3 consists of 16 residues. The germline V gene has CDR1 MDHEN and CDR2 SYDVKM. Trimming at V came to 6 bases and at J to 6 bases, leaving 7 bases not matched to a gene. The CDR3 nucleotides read TGTGCCAGCAGACCCCTGACTAGCGGGGGGGTCAATGAGCAGTTCTTC. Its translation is CASRPLTSGGVNEQFF.

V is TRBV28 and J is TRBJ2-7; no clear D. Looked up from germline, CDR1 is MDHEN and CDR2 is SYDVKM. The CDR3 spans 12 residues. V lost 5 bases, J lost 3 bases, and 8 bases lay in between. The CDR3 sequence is CASSQFFYEQYF. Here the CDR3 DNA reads TGTGCCAGCAGTCAATTCTTCTACGAGCAGTACTTC.

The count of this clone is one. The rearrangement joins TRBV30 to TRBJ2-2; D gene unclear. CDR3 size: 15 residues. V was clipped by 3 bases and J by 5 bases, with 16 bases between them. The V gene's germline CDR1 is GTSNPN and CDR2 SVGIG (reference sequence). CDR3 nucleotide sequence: TGTGCCTGGAGCCCTTTAGGACGACGTACCGGGGAGCTGTTTTTT. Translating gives CAWSPLGRRTGELFF.

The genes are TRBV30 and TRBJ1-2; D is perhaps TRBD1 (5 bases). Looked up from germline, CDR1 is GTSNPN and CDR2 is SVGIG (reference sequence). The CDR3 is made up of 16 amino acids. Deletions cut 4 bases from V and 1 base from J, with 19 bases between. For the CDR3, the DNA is TGTGCCTGGAAGGCGACGGGGACGCATAGTAACTATGGCTACACCTTC. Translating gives CAWKATGTHSNYGYTF.

In DNA form, the CDR3 reads TGTGCCAGCAGTTTAGGGGAGCAGCTCTATTCACCCCTCCACTTT. Translation: CASSLGEQLYSPLHF. The rearrangement uses TRBV2 and TRBJ1-6; D is perhaps TRBD1 (5 bases). Germline CDR1 and CDR2: SNHLY and FYNNEI. The CDR3 length is 15 residues. Trimming removed 5 bases from V and 8 bases from J, with 16 bases in between.

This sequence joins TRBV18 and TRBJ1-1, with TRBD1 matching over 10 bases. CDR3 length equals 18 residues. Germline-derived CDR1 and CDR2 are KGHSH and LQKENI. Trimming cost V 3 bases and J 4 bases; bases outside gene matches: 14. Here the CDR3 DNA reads TGTGCCAGCTCACCTAAGACAGGGGGCTTTGATCGCATCACTGAAGCTTTCTTT. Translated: CASSPKTGGFDRITEAFF.

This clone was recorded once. CDR3 region: CASSDALTGNTIYF. The CDR3 DNA reads as TGTGCCAGCAGTGACGCCCTAACTGGAAACACCATATATTTT. The chain uses TRBV6-1 and TRBJ1-3; no firm D call. The V gene lost 3 bases and the J gene lost 2 bases, with 8 bases spanning the gap. The CDR3 loop spans 14 amino acids. CDR1 and CDR2 from the germline V gene are MNHNS and SASEGT.

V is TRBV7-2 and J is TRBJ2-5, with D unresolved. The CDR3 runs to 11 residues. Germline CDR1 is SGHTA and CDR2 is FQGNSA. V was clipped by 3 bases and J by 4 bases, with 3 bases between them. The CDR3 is CASSFLETQYF. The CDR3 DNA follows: TGTGCCAGCAGCTTCCTAGAGACCCAGTACTTC.

CDR3 protein: CASSVNRGTQYF. DNA for the CDR3: TGTGCCAGCAGCGTAAACAGGGGTACGCAGTATTTT. The rearrangement links TRBV7-2 to TRBJ2-3; 7 nucleotides line up with TRBD1. This CDR3 is built from 12 residues. The V gene end was trimmed by 5 bases and the J gene end by 8 bases; junction bases not matched to a gene: 4. Germline CDR1 reads SGHTA; CDR2 reads FQGNSA.

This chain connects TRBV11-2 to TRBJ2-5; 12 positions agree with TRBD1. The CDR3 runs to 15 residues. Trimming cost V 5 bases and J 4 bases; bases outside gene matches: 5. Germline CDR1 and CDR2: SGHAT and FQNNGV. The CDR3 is CASSRGQGAIETQYF. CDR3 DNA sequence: TGTGCCAGCAGCCGGGGACAGGGGGCGATAGAGACCCAGTACTTC. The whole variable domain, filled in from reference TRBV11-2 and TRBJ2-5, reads EAGVAQSPRYKIIEKRQSVAFWCNPISGHATLYWYQQILGQGPKLLIQFQNNGVVDDSQLPKDRFSAERLKGVDSTLKIQPAKLEDSAVYLCASSRGQGAIETQYFGPGTRLLVL.

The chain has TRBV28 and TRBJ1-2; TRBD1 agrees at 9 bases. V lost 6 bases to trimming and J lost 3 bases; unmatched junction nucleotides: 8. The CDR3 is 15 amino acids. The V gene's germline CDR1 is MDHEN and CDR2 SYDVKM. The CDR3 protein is CASRMRDRADYGYTF. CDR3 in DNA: TGTGCCAGCAGGATGAGGGACAGGGCCGACTATGGCTACACCTTC.

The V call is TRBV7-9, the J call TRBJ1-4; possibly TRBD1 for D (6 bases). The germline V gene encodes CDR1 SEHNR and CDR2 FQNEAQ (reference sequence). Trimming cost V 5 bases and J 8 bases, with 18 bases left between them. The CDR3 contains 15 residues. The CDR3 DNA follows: TGTGCCAGCAGCCTTCCCGCGGGGGCAGGGGAAAAACTGTTTTTT. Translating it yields CASSLPAGAGEKLFF.

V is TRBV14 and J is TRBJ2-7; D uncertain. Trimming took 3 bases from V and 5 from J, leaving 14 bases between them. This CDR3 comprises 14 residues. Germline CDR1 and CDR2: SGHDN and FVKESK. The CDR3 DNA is TGTGCCAGCAGCCAGTGGGATACCTTCGACGAGCAGTACTTC. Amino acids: CASSQWDTFDEQYF.

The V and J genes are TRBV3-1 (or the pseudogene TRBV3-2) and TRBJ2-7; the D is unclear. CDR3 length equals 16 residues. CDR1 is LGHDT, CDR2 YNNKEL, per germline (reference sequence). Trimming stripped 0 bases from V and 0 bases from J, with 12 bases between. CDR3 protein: CASSQDPNLSSYEQYF. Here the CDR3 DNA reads TGTGCCAGCAGCCAAGACCCGAACCTGAGCTCCTACGAGCAGTACTTC.

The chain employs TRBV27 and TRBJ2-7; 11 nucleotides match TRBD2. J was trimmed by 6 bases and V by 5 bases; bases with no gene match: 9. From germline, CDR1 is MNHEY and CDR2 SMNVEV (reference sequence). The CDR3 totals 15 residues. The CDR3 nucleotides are TGTGCCAGCAGTCGGATAGCGGGGGGGCTGGCCGAGCAGTACTTC. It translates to CASSRIAGGLAEQYF.

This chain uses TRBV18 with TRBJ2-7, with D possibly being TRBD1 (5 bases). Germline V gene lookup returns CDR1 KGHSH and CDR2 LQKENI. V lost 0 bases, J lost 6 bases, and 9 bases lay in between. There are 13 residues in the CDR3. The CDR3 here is CASSPPYQGEQYF. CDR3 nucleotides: TGTGCCAGCTCACCACCATATCAGGGCGAGCAGTACTTC.

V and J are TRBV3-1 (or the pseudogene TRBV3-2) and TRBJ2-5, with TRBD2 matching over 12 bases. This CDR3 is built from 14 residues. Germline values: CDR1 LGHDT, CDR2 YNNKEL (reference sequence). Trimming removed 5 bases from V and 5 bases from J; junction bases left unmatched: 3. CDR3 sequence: CASSLGTSGETQYF. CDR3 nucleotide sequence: TGTGCCAGCAGCTTGGGGACTAGCGGGGAGACCCAGTACTTC.